The entry below describes one TCR beta chain. Its antigen is undetermined. The data were taken from a study of cytomegalovirus exposure and HLA in healthy donors. Points from the study as a whole: In a later analysis, a missense DCLRE1C variant was linked to TCR beta V- and J-gene trimming. CMV antigen specificity of a few CMV-associated chains was confirmed in vitro.

V shed 5 bases, J shed 3 bases, and the junction held 13 bases outside the gene matches. The CDR3 totals 18 residues. Germline CDR1 and CDR2: SGHTA and FQGTGA. PCR primers comprised 60 Vbeta and 13 Jbeta primers. Assay used: immunoSEQ multiplex PCR; TCRdb lists only in-frame clones, some missing. The sample shows about 220,000 clones, about 77% of them seen only once. The rearrangement links TRBV7-3 to TRBJ2-4, with TRBD2 identical over 10 bases. Source material: PBMCs. The TCR comes from a woman aged 25 to 39 in good health and CMV-seronegative. The CDR3 here is CASSPRGQRGGGKNIQYF. For the CDR3, the DNA is TGTGCCAGCAGCCCCCGGGGGCAGCGGGGGGGCGGCAAAAACATTCAGTACTTC.